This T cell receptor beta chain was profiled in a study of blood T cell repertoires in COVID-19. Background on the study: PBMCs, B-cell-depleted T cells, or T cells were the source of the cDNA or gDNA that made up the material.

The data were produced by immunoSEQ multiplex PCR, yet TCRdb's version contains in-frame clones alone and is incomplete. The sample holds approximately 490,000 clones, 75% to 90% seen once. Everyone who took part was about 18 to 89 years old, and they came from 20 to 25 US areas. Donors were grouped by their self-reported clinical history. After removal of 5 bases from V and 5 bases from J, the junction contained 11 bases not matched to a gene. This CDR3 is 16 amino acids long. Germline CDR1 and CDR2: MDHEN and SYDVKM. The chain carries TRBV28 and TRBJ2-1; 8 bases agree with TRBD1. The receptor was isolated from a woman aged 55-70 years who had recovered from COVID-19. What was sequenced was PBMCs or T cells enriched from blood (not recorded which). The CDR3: CASSPKRQGRHNEQFF. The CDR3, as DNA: TGTGCCAGCAGTCCAAAGAGACAGGGGCGCCACAATGAGCAGTTCTTC.